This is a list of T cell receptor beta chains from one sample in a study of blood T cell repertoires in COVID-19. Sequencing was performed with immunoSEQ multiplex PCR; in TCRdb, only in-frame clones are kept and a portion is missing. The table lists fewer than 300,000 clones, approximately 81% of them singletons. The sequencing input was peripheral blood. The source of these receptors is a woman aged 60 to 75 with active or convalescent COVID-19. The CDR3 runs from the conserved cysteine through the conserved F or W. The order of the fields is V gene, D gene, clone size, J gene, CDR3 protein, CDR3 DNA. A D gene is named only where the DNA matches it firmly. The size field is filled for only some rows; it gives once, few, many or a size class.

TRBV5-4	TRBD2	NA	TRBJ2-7	CASSAAGGSYEQYF	TGTGCCAGCAGCGCGGCGGGGGGGAGCTACGAGCAGTACTTC
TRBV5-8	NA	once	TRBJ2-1	CASSLGAGINEQFF	TGTGCCAGCAGCTTGGGAGCAGGGATCAATGAGCAGTTCTTC
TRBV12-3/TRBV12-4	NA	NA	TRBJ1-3	CASSLIERNTIYF	TGTGCCAGCAGTTTGATAGAGCGAAACACCATATATTTT
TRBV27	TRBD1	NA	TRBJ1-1	CASSFAGGFTEAFF	TGTGCCAGCAGTTTTGCAGGGGGATTCACTGAAGCTTTCTTT
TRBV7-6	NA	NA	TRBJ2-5	CASRPSWGGAQETQYF	TGTGCCAGCAGACCGTCATGGGGGGGGGCCCAAGAGACCCAGTACTTC
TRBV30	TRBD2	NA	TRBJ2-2	CAWSVLAGDNTGELFF	TGTGCCTGGAGTGTACTAGCGGGGGATAACACCGGGGAGCTGTTTTTT
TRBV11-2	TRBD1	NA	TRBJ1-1	CASSLRTGAEGTEAFF	TGTGCCAGCAGCCTACGGACAGGGGCTGAGGGGACTGAAGCTTTCTTT
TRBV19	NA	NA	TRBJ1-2	CASRWGPTIYGYTF	TGTGCCAGTAGGTGGGGTCCGACTATCTATGGCTACACCTTC
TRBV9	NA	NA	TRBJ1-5	CASSAGWSTGNQPQHF	TGTGCCAGCAGCGCTGGGTGGTCGACAGGAAATCAGCCCCAGCATTTT
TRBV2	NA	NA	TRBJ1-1	CASTLLYTEAFF	TGTGCCAGCACGTTGTTGTACACTGAAGCTTTCTTT
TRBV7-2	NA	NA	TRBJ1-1	CASSFRGGSEAFF	TGTGCCAGCAGTTTTAGGGGAGGGTCTGAAGCTTTCTTT
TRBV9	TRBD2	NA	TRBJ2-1	CASSVSGGPYNEQFF	TGTGCCAGCAGCGTCAGCGGGGGGCCTTACAATGAGCAGTTCTTC
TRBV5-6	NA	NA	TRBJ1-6	CASSLDRANSPLHF	TGTGCCAGCAGCTTGGACAGGGCAAATTCACCCCTCCACTTT
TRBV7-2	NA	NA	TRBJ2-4	CASSSRQWAKNIQYF	TGTGCCAGCAGCTCTAGACAGTGGGCCAAAAACATTCAGTACTTC
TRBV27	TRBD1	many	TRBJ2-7	CASSQQGAHEQYF	TGTGCCAGCAGTCAACAGGGGGCCCACGAGCAGTACTTC
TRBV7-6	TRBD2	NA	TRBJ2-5	CASSLALAGEETQYF	TGTGCCAGCAGCTTAGCCTTGGCGGGGGAAGAGACCCAGTACTTC
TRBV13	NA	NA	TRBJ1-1	CASSLRLGQNTEAFF	TGTGCCAGCAGCCTCCGACTGGGGCAGAACACTGAAGCTTTCTTT
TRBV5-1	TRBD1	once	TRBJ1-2	CASSLEGTGGNYGYTF	TGCGCCAGCAGCTTGGAGGGGACAGGGGGGAACTATGGCTACACCTTC
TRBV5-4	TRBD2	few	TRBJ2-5	CASSLLPGLAGGQETQYF	TGTGCCAGCAGCTTGCTCCCGGGACTAGCGGGGGGTCAAGAGACCCAGTACTTC
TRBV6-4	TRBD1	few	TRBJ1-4	CASSDRGRLEKLFF	TGTGCCAGCAGTGACAGGGGGCGCCTTGAAAAACTGTTTTTT
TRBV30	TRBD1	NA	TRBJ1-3	CAWSVPGTASGNTIYF	TGTGCCTGGAGTGTCCCCGGGACAGCCTCTGGAAACACCATATATTTT
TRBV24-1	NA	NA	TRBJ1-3	CATSRSGGNTIYF	TGTGCCACCAGTCGGTCAGGTGGAAACACCATATATTTT
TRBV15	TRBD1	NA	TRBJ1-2	CATSREGGQGDGYTF	TGTGCCACCAGCAGAGAGGGGGGACAGGGTGATGGCTACACCTTC
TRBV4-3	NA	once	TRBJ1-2	CASSQKGNYGYTF	TGCGCCAGCAGCCAAAAGGGGAACTATGGCTACACCTTC
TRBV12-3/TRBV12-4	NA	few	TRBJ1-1	CASSLRGNTEAFF	TGTGCCAGCAGTTTACGGGGGAACACTGAAGCTTTCTTT
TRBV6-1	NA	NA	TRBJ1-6	CASSEVVNSPLHF	TGTGCCAGCAGTGAAGTAGTGAATTCACCCCTCCACTTT